This TCR beta chain was sequenced during a study of early T cells in non-severe SARS-CoV-2 infection. V was trimmed by 5 bases and J by 4 bases, leaving 10 bases between them. CDR3 length: 13 amino acids. The germline CDR1 and CDR2 sequences are SGHTA and FQGNSA. One entry per CDR3 protein results from TCRdb running MiXCR on the 5' RACE reads. The table records about 60,000 distinct CDR3 sequences, roughly 12% of them present only once. The receptor was isolated from an adult who was a healthcare worker with PCR-confirmed SARS-CoV-2 infection or an uninfected control (not recorded which). Sequenced: whole blood. The chain links TRBV7-2 to TRBJ2-3, with no clear D. The DNA of the CDR3 is TGTGCCAGCAGCCCCCAGGTCGCAGATACGCAGTATTTT. This codes for CASSPQVADTQYF.